Each of the 29 T cell receptor beta chains below was sequenced from the same sample in a study of CD8 T cells in ankylosing spondylitis. Which antigens these TCRs recognize remains unknown. One entry per CDR3 protein, called by TCRdb with MiXCR from the 5' RACE reads. Altogether under 550,000 distinct CDR3 sequences are present, about 25% being singletons, with the ten largest covering 0.89%. Regarding the study as a whole: Ankylosing spondylitis blood appeared to carry a characteristic TCR beta motif of several highly homologous variants.

The source material was blood, either unsorted or a sorted T cell fraction (not recorded which). The receptors were gathered from a male donor with ankylosing spondylitis.

The chain uses TRBV5-1 and TRBJ2-7; D remains unclear. The CDR3 spans 14 residues. The V and J ends lost 4 bases and 1 base respectively, with 12 bases between them. The germline CDR1 and CDR2 sequences are SGHRS and YFSETQ. CDR3 DNA: TGCGCCAGCAGCACCCTACAGTTGTCCTACGAGCAGTACTTC. This sequence encodes CASSTLQLSYEQYF. The variable domain in full, with the rest retrieved from reference TRBV5-1 and TRBJ2-7, is KAGVTQTPRYLIKTRGQQVTLSCSPISGHRSVSWYQQTPGQGLQFLFEYFSETQRNKGNFPGRFSGRQFSNSRSEMNVSTLELGDSALYLCASSTLQLSYEQYFGPGTRLTVT.

This clonotype turned up a few times. This chain links TRBV20-1 with TRBJ2-7; 12 bases agree with TRBD1. CDR1 DFQATT and CDR2 SNEGSKA come from the germline V gene (reference sequence). The V segment lost 5 bases and the J segment 6 bases; nucleotides outside the gene matches: 5. The CDR3 has 13 amino acids. The chain's CDR3 is CSAWGQGAFEQYF. In DNA, the CDR3 is TGCAGTGCTTGGGGACAGGGGGCGTTCGAGCAGTACTTC.

The CDR3 nucleotides read TGTGCCAGCAGCCTCGGACAGGACCCTCTCTACAACGTCCTGACTTTC. This sequence encodes CASSLGQDPLYNVLTF. The chain uses TRBV9 and TRBJ2-6; 7 nucleotides agree with TRBD1. CDR3 size: 16 residues. J was trimmed by 9 bases and V by 4 bases; bases with no gene match: 13. CDR1 is SGDLS, CDR2 YYNGEE, per germline.

This clonotype has ten or more counts. The chain employs TRBV12-3 or TRBV12-4 and TRBJ2-7, with D maybe TRBD1 (6 bases). V was trimmed by 3 bases and J by 0 bases, leaving 6 bases between them. The CDR3 length is 13 residues. The CDR3 loop is CASSLDSSYEQYV. The DNA of the CDR3 is TGTGCCAGCAGTTTGGACAGCTCCTACGAGCAGTACGTC.

This clonotype was seen a handful of times. The chain couples TRBV6-6 to TRBJ2-5; D gene unclear. Germline V gene sequence: CDR1 MNHNY, CDR2 SVGAGI (reference sequence). The CDR3 has 13 amino acids. Trimming took off 2 bases at V and 0 bases at J, with 4 bases between the two ends. The CDR3 reads CASSYGYQETQYF. CDR3 in DNA: TGTGCCAGCAGTTACGGGTACCAAGAGACCCAGTACTTC.

V usage is TRBV20-1 and J usage is TRBJ2-5; D might be TRBD1 or TRBD2, each matching 5 bases. Germline V gene sequence: CDR1 DFQATT, CDR2 SNEGSKA (reference sequence). Trimming cost V 7 bases and J 2 bases, with 17 bases left between them. CDR3 length equals 14 residues. This CDR3 is CSVRGEGSQETQYF. The CDR3 bases are TGCAGTGTTAGGGGCGAGGGATCACAAGAGACCCAGTACTTC.

The V call is TRBV5-1, the J call TRBJ2-5; a weak D match, TRBD2 (6 bases). CDR3 size: 15 residues. Germline CDR1 is SGHRS and CDR2 is YFSETQ. The germline V and J ends were trimmed by 1 base and 0 bases, with 10 bases remaining between them. CDR3 region: CASSLTAGDQETQYF. The CDR3 DNA reads as TGCGCCAGCAGCTTGACAGCGGGTGACCAAGAGACCCAGTACTTC. Variable domain in full (rest from reference TRBV5-1 and TRBJ2-5): KAGVTQTPRYLIKTRGQQVTLSCSPISGHRSVSWYQQTPGQGLQFLFEYFSETQRNKGNFPGRFSGRQFSNSRSEMNVSTLELGDSALYLCASSLTAGDQETQYFGPGTRLLVL.

The J gene is TRBJ1-1, the V gene TRBV11-2; 8 bases map to TRBD1. V lost 4 bases, J lost 5 bases, and 9 bases stayed unmatched. Germline V gene data show CDR1 as SGHAT and CDR2 as FQNNGV. The CDR3 contains 15 residues. The CDR3 reads CASSSARTGKTEAFF. CDR3 in DNA: TGTGCCAGCAGCTCGGCCCGGACAGGGAAGACTGAAGCTTTCTTT.

There are a few counts of this clonotype. V gene TRBV19 combines with J gene TRBJ1-2; possibly TRBD1 for D (6 bases). V lost 10 bases and J lost 7, with 16 bases in between. The length of the CDR3 is 12 residues. The germline V gene encodes CDR1 LNHDA and CDR2 SQIVND (reference sequence). The DNA of the CDR3 is TGTGCCACCTCCTCAGGGGCCTCTGGCTACACCTTC. Residues: CATSSGASGYTF.

The V call is TRBV12-3 or TRBV12-4, the J call TRBJ1-1; a possible D gene is TRBD1 (5 bases). The V end was cut by 1 base, the J end by 4 bases, with 13 bases between. The CDR3 contains 15 residues. The CDR3 sequence is CASSLGGANPTEAFF. In DNA, the CDR3 is TGTGCCAGCAGTTTAGGAGGGGCTAACCCCACTGAAGCTTTCTTT.

The gene calls are TRBV4-2 and TRBJ1-6, with 9 bases matching TRBD1. Trimming cost V 3 bases and J 1 base; bases outside gene matches: 13. Germline loops: CDR1 LGHNA, CDR2 YNFKEQ. The CDR3 consists of 20 residues. The CDR3 DNA reads TGTGCCAGCAGCCATGGGGACCGGGACAGGGCTTCGTCCTATAATTCACCCCTCCACTTT. It codes for CASSHGDRDRASSYNSPLHF.

The chain joins TRBV7-9 to TRBJ2-3; possible D gene TRBD2, 6 bases. Germline CDR1 SEHNR, CDR2 FQNEAQ (reference sequence). The germline V and J ends were trimmed by 5 bases and 2 bases, with 11 bases remaining between them. This CDR3 contains 14 residues. The CDR3 coding sequence is TGTGCCAGCAGCCGGGACTCCCTCACAGATACGCAGTATTTT. This sequence encodes CASSRDSLTDTQYF.

DNA for the CDR3: TGTGCCACATGGACAGGGGTTAACTATGGCTACACCTTC. Translation gives CATWTGVNYGYTF. J is TRBJ1-2 and V is TRBV6-1; 9 nucleotides align to TRBD1. The germline V gene has CDR1 MNHNS and CDR2 SASEGT. V lost 10 bases and J lost 1; bases outside the gene matches: 4. This CDR3 contains 13 residues.

The V call is TRBV18, the J call TRBJ1-4; TRBD1 matches at 9 bases. Germline CDR1 reads KGHSH; CDR2 reads LQKENI. The CDR3 is made up of 16 amino acids. V shed 6 bases, J shed 6 bases, and the junction held 11 bases outside the gene matches. In DNA, the CDR3 is TGTGCCAGCTCGCTTACAGTGGGACAGGGCTATGAAAAACTGTTTTTT. It yields the protein CASSLTVGQGYEKLFF. Full variable domain (outside the CDR3, taken from reference TRBV18 and TRBJ1-4): NAGVMQNPRHLVRRRGQEARLRCSPMKGHSHVYWYRQLPEEGLKFMVYLQKENIIDESGMPKERFSAEFPKEGPSILRIQQVVRGDSAAYFCASSLTVGQGYEKLFFGSGTQLSVL.

This sequence joins TRBV11-3 and TRBJ1-2; D remains ambiguous. Per germline, CDR1 SGHNT and CDR2 YENEEA. There are 15 residues in the CDR3. The V end lost 0 bases, the J end lost 13 bases, and 21 bases lay between the germline ends. CDR3 DNA sequence: TGTGCCAGCAGCTTAGATCCTTTTCCCCCCGATCTAGGCACCTTC. It yields the protein CASSLDPFPPDLGTF.

This rearrangement joins TRBV28 to TRBJ2-7, with D tentatively TRBD1 (6 bases). V was pared by 9 bases and J by 4 bases, with 19 bases between. The CDR3 consists of 14 residues. CDR1 and CDR2 (germline): MDHEN, SYDVKM. As DNA, the CDR3 is TGTGCCAGTAACAGGGTGAGGGTGGGTTACGAGCAGTACTTC. Its translation is CASNRVRVGYEQYF.

This chain uses TRBV9 with TRBJ2-1; possibly TRBD2 for D (6 bases). There are 17 residues in the CDR3. Germline assignment: CDR1 SGDLS and CDR2 YYNGEE. V lost 4 bases and J lost 1, with 18 bases in between. The chain's CDR3 is CASSSGGWGISYNEQFF. The CDR3 DNA is TGTGCCAGCAGCTCCGGAGGGTGGGGAATATCCTACAATGAGCAGTTCTTC.

There are a few counts of this clonotype. The chain is built from TRBV21-1 and TRBJ1-2; TRBD1 is taken as the D call from the table, unchecked against the DNA. TRBV21-1 is described as a pseudogene. The CDR3 totals 12 residues. CDR3 protein: CASSSTGKGYTF. The CDR3 DNA reads as TGTGCCAGCAGCTCTACAGGGAAGGGCTACACCTTC.

This clonotype was counted between two and nine times. The chain has TRBV5-1 and TRBJ2-5; 9 bases map to TRBD2. Germline CDR1 reads SGHRS; CDR2 reads YFSETQ. This CDR3 has 15 residues. V lost 3 bases to trimming and J lost 3 bases; unmatched junction nucleotides: 6. The CDR3 spells CASSYTSGGKETQYF. CDR3 DNA: TGCGCCAGCAGCTACACGAGCGGGGGGAAAGAGACCCAGTACTTC.

This clonotype turned up a few times. DNA of the CDR3: TGCGCCAGCAGCAAACTACTAGCGGATGAGCAGTTCTTC. This translates into CASSKLLADEQFF. The chain employs TRBV5-1 and TRBJ2-1; the match to TRBD2 covers 8 bases. The length of the CDR3 is 13 residues. Germline CDR1 reads SGHRS; CDR2 reads YFSETQ. With V trimmed by 4 bases and J by 8 bases, 5 bases remained unmatched. Full variable domain (rest looked up from reference TRBV5-1 and TRBJ2-1): KAGVTQTPRYLIKTRGQQVTLSCSPISGHRSVSWYQQTPGQGLQFLFEYFSETQRNKGNFPGRFSGRQFSNSRSEMNVSTLELGDSALYLCASSKLLADEQFFGPGTRLTVL.

The chain combines TRBV20-1 with TRBJ2-5, with D perhaps assigned TRBD1 or TRBD2 (5 bases each). The CDR3 extends over 15 amino acids. Germline assignment: CDR1 DFQATT and CDR2 SNEGSKA (reference sequence). V lost 2 bases and J lost 4, with 17 bases in between. CDR3 nucleotides: TGCAGTGCTAGATGGGAGACAGATTTAAGAGAGACCCAGTACTTC. Protein sequence: CSARWETDLRETQYF.

This clonotype was seen a few times. This sequence joins TRBV7-2 and TRBJ2-1; 9 nucleotides line up with TRBD2. Losses at the gene ends were 3 bases for V and 7 bases for J; bases not matched to a gene: 4. The V gene's germline CDR1 is SGHTA and CDR2 FQGNSA. CDR3 length: 14 residues. The CDR3 coding sequence is TGTGCCAGCAGCTTTTCTAGCGGGAAGAATGAGCAGTTCTTC. Its translation: CASSFSSGKNEQFF.

The genes are TRBV5-1 and TRBJ2-3; tentatively, D is TRBD1 (6 bases). The V gene's germline CDR1 is SGHRS and CDR2 YFSETQ. CDR3 size: 15 residues. The V and J ends lost 4 bases and 2 bases respectively, with 14 bases between them. The DNA for the CDR3 is TGCGCCAGCAGCCCGGAAGGGGGATCCACAGATACGCAGTATTTT. This codes for CASSPEGGSTDTQYF.

The genes are TRBV7-2 and TRBJ1-4; D is unresolved. There are 13 residues in the CDR3. Germline-derived CDR1 and CDR2 are SGHTA and FQGNSA. V lost 3 bases, J lost 8 bases, and 10 bases lay in between. CDR3 nucleotides: TGTGCCAGCAGCTTTGGGGTGAACGAAAAACTGTTTTTT. This translates into CASSFGVNEKLFF.

The J gene is TRBJ2-1, the V gene TRBV20-1, with D perhaps matching TRBD1 (6 bases). V was trimmed by 0 bases and J by 1 base, leaving 10 bases between them. Germline values: CDR1 DFQATT, CDR2 SNEGSKA (reference sequence). CDR3 length: 15 amino acids. The CDR3 nucleotides are TGCAGTGCTAGAGATCTACAGGGTTCCTACAATGAGCAGTTCTTC. Residues: CSARDLQGSYNEQFF.

This clonotype was seen more than once but under ten times. CDR3 in amino acids: CASSEQRGLDTEAFF. The CDR3 region has the DNA TGTGCCAGCAGTGAACAACGCGGCCTAGACACTGAAGCTTTCTTT. The chain is built from TRBV2 and TRBJ1-1; D not resolved. The CDR3 spans 15 residues. Germline CDR1 is SNHLY and CDR2 is FYNNEI. V was trimmed by 2 bases and J by 3 bases, leaving 13 bases between them.

The V call is TRBV12-3 or TRBV12-4, the J call TRBJ2-1, with D maybe TRBD1 (5 bases). V lost 2 bases and J lost 10, with 12 bases in between. This CDR3 region has 13 residues. The CDR3, as DNA: TGTGCCAGCAGTTTAATTAGGTCAGGGGAGCAGTTCTTC. Amino acid sequence: CASSLIRSGEQFF.

This clonotype was counted only a few times. The chain has TRBV12-3 or TRBV12-4 and TRBJ2-7; a possible D gene is TRBD1 (6 bases). V dropped 5 bases and J dropped 4 bases, with 9 bases sitting between them. The CDR3 is 12 amino acids. This CDR3 is CASSQGRYEQYF. CDR3 coding DNA: TGTGCCAGCAGTCAGGGGAGATACGAGCAGTACTTC.

The gene calls are TRBV7-2 and TRBJ2-1, with unresolved D. The ends were cut back, 1 base at V and 4 bases at J, with 11 bases in the middle. CDR3 size: 15 residues. The germline gives CDR1 SGHTA, CDR2 FQGNSA. CDR3 loop: CASSLEGLLYNEQFF. In DNA, the CDR3 is TGTGCCAGCAGCTTAGAAGGTCTTCTTTACAATGAGCAGTTCTTC.